This TCR beta chain was captured by sequencing in a study of T-cell memory formation after mild COVID-19. Study observations and caveats: Clones contracting across day 15 to 85 had a balanced CD4/CD8 profile; later expanding clones leaned CD4+. Day 37-peaking second-wave clones had unconfirmed SARS-CoV-2 specificity.

A note on this clonotype: Its matching antigen is unknown.

CDR3 length: 17 residues. V trimming: 0 bases; J trimming: 4 bases; junction bases outside the gene matches: 4. Germline V lookup: CDR1 SGHRS, CDR2 YFSETQ. The 5'RACE method, run with constant-segment primers, produced TCR alpha and TCR beta cDNA libraries (carrying sample barcodes and UMIs). TCRdb re-called the 5' RACE reads with MiXCR, one entry per CDR3 protein. The sample shows about 90,000 distinct CDR3 sequences, around 15% of them seen only once. The sample comprised PBMCs or a T cell subset sorted from them (not recorded which). This clonotype was obtained from a young man who had mild COVID-19 (a few samples of this study predate the infection). Cell type and time point are not known. The chain joins TRBV5-1 to TRBJ2-1; 13 bases are shared with TRBD2. DNA of the CDR3: TGCGCCAGCAGCTTGGGGACTAGCGGGGGACCTTACAATGAGCAGTTCTTC. Encoded protein: CASSLGTSGGPYNEQFF.